The T cell receptor (beta chain) under discussion was sequenced for a study of cytomegalovirus exposure and HLA in healthy donors listed by TCRdb under 2017. About the investigation overall: According to a later analysis, the approximately 120 validation repertoires were produced on the same platform as the approximately 610 repertoires of the first cohort. The study aimed to test whether cataloging public T cell receptors could reveal signatures of past pathogen exposure. Along with the approximately 700-subject first cohort, a separate validation cohort of more than 90 different subjects was used. To predict cytomegalovirus infection status, the study combined high-throughput TCR immunosequencing, statistical association of individual TCRs with disease status, and machine learning.

Separate from the approximately 670-subject first cohort, the validation cohort of roughly 110 subjects was the group to which the donors belonged. Notes on this clone: Its antigen has not been determined. The junction departs from the called germline gene at one end, perhaps through a read error.

Results and caveats for the whole study, not just this receptor: The study gave a list of under 200 TCR beta chains associated with cytomegalovirus. It was suggested by the authors that the approach could potentially be generalized to other disease states and immunological phenotypes. A few of the identified cytomegalovirus-associated TCR beta chains were confirmed in vitro to be specific for cytomegalovirus antigens. A later analysis lacked HLA typing for the validation cohort, so it scored co-occurrence in that cohort across all 110 or so repertoires. Of the cluster scores, approximately 95% were above 0 in a later analysis, which found that TCRs clustered in the first cohort also tended to co-occur in the 120 validation repertoires. Most TCR sequences were seen in very few donors, while some public TCRs were found in many individuals. The classifier was reported to diagnose cytomegalovirus status with high specificity and sensitivity in both the original and validation cohorts.

Libraries were prepared through the immunoSEQ multiplex PCR assay. The original pipeline was this. To diagnose cytomegalovirus status from the catalog of TCR beta chain sequences, a statistical classification framework was built. This immuneACCESS table, as held by TCRdb, lists in-frame sequences with V and J called but not all clones. Of the missing ones, under half trace to an unresolved V gene in checked studies; the others have no known cause. V and J calls and clone size come straight from that table; D and trimming were deduced from the DNA. The sample table holds around 190,000 clones, of which more than 75% were seen once. The top ten clonotypes cover approximately 1.5% of the sample. Taken from cysteine to phenylalanine, the CDR3 has 11 residues. Of the read, only the CDR3 DNA is kept; its 33 bases are in frame from base 1. The germline V gene supplies CDR1 MGHRA and CDR2 YSYEKL.

The sequence came from a woman under 30 in good health and CMV-seronegative. In this chain, TRBV4-1 is recombined with TRBJ2-3; the D gene cannot be resolved reliably. Sequenced sample: PBMCs. The DNA sequence reads TGCGCCAGCCGCCACTCAGATACGCAGTATTTT. This codes for CASRHSDTQYF.